A single sample is the source of the 17 T cell receptor beta chains below, sequenced in a study of tumor and adjacent non-tumor tissue in lung cancer. Three rounds of nested PCR, following a modified ARM-PCR protocol, produced the TCRbeta library. TCRdb processed the multiplex PCR reads anew with MiXCR; each CDR3 protein has one entry. This sample carries more than 60,000 distinct CDR3 sequences, more than 75% of them seen once, and the ten largest clones take over 35%. No cell sorting was done before RNA was extracted from the tissue. This non-tumor lung sample came from over 3 cm beyond the tumor edge. What was sequenced was distant non-tumor lung tissue. The receptors were sampled from a man aged 55 to 70 with non-small cell lung cancer.

Note on this clonotype: Relative to the germline gene, one junction end is altered; a read error may explain this. This sequence joins TRBV28 and TRBJ1-2; the D is unclear. CDR3 length: 12 amino acids. Germline V CDR1 and CDR2: MDHEN, SYDVKM. The CDR3 nucleotides are TGTGCCAGCATGGGTATTAACCATGGCTACACCTTC. This translates into CASMGINHGYTF.

CDR3 residues: CASSLTGRRDEQYF. The CDR3 DNA reads TGTGCCAGCAGCCTGACAGGACGTAGGGACGAGCAGTACTTC. V gene TRBV4-2 combines with J gene TRBJ2-7; D is possibly TRBD1 (6 bases). With 4 bases removed from V and 5 bases from J, the gap between germline ends came to 15 bases. Germline loops: CDR1 LGHNA, CDR2 YNFKEQ. The CDR3 has 14 amino acids.

A note on this clonotype: It may be a read error: a sequence one base away is much more abundant. The V gene is TRBV6-6, the J gene TRBJ1-1; D uncertain. CDR3 length: 14 residues. From germline, CDR1 is MNHNY and CDR2 SVGAGI (reference sequence). V was trimmed by 6 bases and J by 3 bases, leaving 14 bases between them. The CDR3 DNA sequence: TGTGCCAGCAGCCGCGGGTCTCTGGACACTGAAGCTTTCTTT. It codes for CASSRGSLDTEAFF.

Notes on this clonotype: This may stem from a read error, because a much larger clone lies one nucleotide away. The chain employs TRBV2 and TRBJ2-1; TRBD2 agrees at 13 bases. With 6 bases clipped from V and 6 bases from J, the junction kept 5 bases outside the gene matches. The germline V gene encodes CDR1 SNHLY and CDR2 FYNNEI. The CDR3 is made up of 15 amino acids. CDR3 protein: CASRQGLAGLNEQFF. For the CDR3, the DNA is TGTGCCAGCAGACAGGGACTAGCGGGACTCAATGAGCAGTTCTTC.

As for this clonotype: Given a much more abundant clone one base away, this may be a read error. The chain combines TRBV5-4 with TRBJ1-1; D is unresolved. Trimming shortened V by 4 bases and J by 1 base, and 11 bases separated the two germline ends. The CDR3 extends over 14 amino acids. Germline-derived CDR1 and CDR2 are SGHNT and YYREEE (reference sequence). Here the CDR3 reads CASSTREGNTEAFF. The CDR3 nucleotides are TGTGCCAGCAGCACAAGGGAGGGGAACACTGAAGCTTTCTTT.

The gene calls are TRBV6-1 and TRBJ2-3; no definite D call. V gave up 4 bases and J gave up 5 bases, with 22 bases separating them. This CDR3 region has 17 residues. Germline V gene sequence: CDR1 MNHNS, CDR2 SASEGT. The CDR3 sequence is CASSVFAGEIGIDTQYF. CDR3 DNA sequence: TGTGCCAGCAGTGTTTTCGCAGGCGAAATAGGCATAGATACGCAGTATTTT.

About this clonotype itself: A much larger clone differs from this one at a single base, so this may be a read error. The rearrangement links TRBV2 to TRBJ2-1; no reliable D call. From germline, CDR1 is SNHLY and CDR2 FYNNEI. This CDR3 spans 15 amino acids. Trimming stripped 4 bases from V and 9 bases from J, with 19 bases between. In DNA, the CDR3 is TGTGCCAGCAGTGGGCCAGAGGCCCCCCCCGGTGAGCAGTTCTTC. Residues: CASSGPEAPPGEQFF.

As concerns this clonotype: As the CDR3 is not closed by the conserved phenylalanine or tryptophan, this likely results from a read error. The chain recombines TRBV5-4 with TRBJ1-2; D call uncertain. This CDR3 region has 13 residues. The V gene lost 0 bases and the J gene lost 2 bases, with 5 bases spanning the gap. In germline, CDR1 is SGHNT, CDR2 YYREEE (reference sequence). CDR3 nucleotides: TGTGCCAGCAGCTTGGAGGAAAACTATGGCTACACCTTA. Translated, it gives CASSLEENYGYTL.

The chain couples TRBV29-1 to TRBJ2-3; D is perhaps TRBD2 (5 bases). CDR1 and CDR2 (germline): SQVTM, ANQGSEA. Trimming pared 7 bases from V and 1 base from J, leaving 21 bases between. CDR3 length equals 16 residues. The CDR3 loop is CSAVITDYTGTDTQYF. The CDR3 DNA follows: TGCAGCGCTGTAATAACCGACTACACTGGCACAGATACGCAGTATTTT.

Regarding this clonotype: A much larger clone differs from this one at a single base, so this may be a read error. The V and J genes are TRBV6-1 and TRBJ1-5; D unclear. The CDR3 length is 15 residues. Germline CDR1 reads MNHNS; CDR2 reads SASEGT. DNA for the CDR3: TGTGCCAGCTGTGAAGGTGTGGGCCCAAATCAGCCCCAGCATTTT. This encodes CASCEGVGPNQPQHF.

Remarks on this clonotype: Lacking the conserved final phenylalanine or tryptophan, this CDR3 likely reflects a read error. The chain links TRBV13 to TRBJ1-5, with TRBD1 matching over 7 bases. Germline lookup yields CDR1 PRHDT and CDR2 FYEKMQ (reference sequence). The CDR3 totals 14 residues. This CDR3 is CASSLGQALGAQHL. CDR3 nucleotides: TGTGCCAGCAGTTTAGGACAGGCTCTCGGGGCCCAGCATTTG.

As regards this clonotype: One junction end does not reproduce the germline sequence, and a read error may be involved. This chain links TRBV29-1 with TRBJ2-1; D remains ambiguous. The germline CDR1 and CDR2 sequences are SQVTM and ANQGSEA. The CDR3 is 14 amino acids. The CDR3 loop reads CSVENPERCNEQLF. CDR3 sequence (DNA): TGCAGCGTTGAAAATCCCGAAAGGTGCAATGAGCAGCTCTTC.

On this clonotype: One end of the junction is discordant with germline, which a read error may explain. The chain links TRBV6-1 to TRBJ1-2; unclear D gene. The V gene's germline CDR1 is MNHNS and CDR2 SASEGT. This CDR3 contains 14 residues. The CDR3 DNA is TGTGCCAGCAGTGAAGATGTCAGATCATATGACTACATCTTC. This gives the protein CASSEDVRSYDYIF.

About this clonotype: It is likely a read error, because the conserved phenylalanine at the end of the CDR3 is missing. The rearrangement joins TRBV6-6 to TRBJ2-7; D is undetermined. V dropped 3 bases and J dropped 5 bases, with 17 bases sitting between them. Germline V gene data show CDR1 as MNHNY and CDR2 as SVGAGI (reference sequence). The CDR3 has 15 residues. The CDR3: CASSYQQISGHEQYY. CDR3 in DNA: TGTGCCAGCAGTTATCAACAGATATCTGGCCACGAGCAGTACTAC.

This chain connects TRBV20-1 to TRBJ2-3; TRBD2 agrees at 7 bases. Trimming cost V 4 bases and J 0 bases; bases outside gene matches: 10. CDR3 length: 16 residues. Germline CDR1 DFQATT, CDR2 SNEGSKA (reference sequence). CDR3 nucleotide sequence: TGCAGTGCTATAGATTCCAGCGGGATAAGCACAGATACGCAGTATTTT. Protein: CSAIDSSGISTDTQYF.

The chain is built from TRBV4-2 and TRBJ2-7; 10 positions agree with TRBD1. This CDR3 spans 14 amino acids. Germline-derived CDR1 and CDR2 are LGHNA and YNFKEQ. V gave up 11 bases and J gave up 5 bases; unmatched junction bases: 12. CDR3 residues: CACNPTGGRDEQYF. For the CDR3, the DNA is TGTGCCTGCAACCCGACAGGGGGCAGGGACGAGCAGTACTTC.

As concerns this clonotype: An end of the junction differs from the germline gene, which may be a read error. V gene TRBV5-4 combines with J gene TRBJ1-2; D gene ambiguous. This CDR3 comprises 14 residues. Germline V gene data show CDR1 as SGHNT and CDR2 as YYREEE (reference sequence). The DNA of the CDR3 is TGTACCAGCAAGGACGACCGGTCTAACTATGGCTACACCTTC. Residues: CTSKDDRSNYGYTF.